The T cell receptor beta chain described here comes from a study of beta chain features in type 1 diabetes. Overall study: Regarding age, gender and cell yields, patients proved similar to healthy donors.

Regarding the study as a whole: Reduced insertions and increased deletions marked VDJ junctions in type 1 diabetes patients.

Each of the CD4+ naive, central memory, regulatory and stem cell-like memory populations was sorted via CD45RO/CCR7/CD25/CD127/CD95/CD27. In all sorted populations, purity surpassed 95%. Expressed TCRB transcripts were sequenced because the isolated RNA had all been reverse transcribed beforehand. Data came from immunoSEQ multiplex PCR; TCRdb stores just in-frame clones and leaves some out. This sample has hundreds of thousands of clones, with 15% to 19% found just once. Trimming removed 0 bases from V and 5 bases from J; junction bases left unmatched: 5. The CDR3 is made up of 15 amino acids. Germline CDR1 and CDR2: SGHRS and YFSETQ. Only a few counts were recorded for this clone. The antigen is not known.

This chain connects TRBV5-1 to TRBJ2-5, with TRBD2 matching over 9 bases. The sequenced sample was naive CD4+ T cells from blood. The sequence derives from a man aged 18 to 35 in good health. This CDR3 reads CASSLDLAGTETQYF. The CDR3 DNA is TGCGCCAGCAGCTTGGACCTAGCGGGAACGGAGACCCAGTACTTC.